A single sample gave rise to the 29 T cell receptor beta chains below, sequenced in a study of cytotoxic CD8 clonotypes in ibrutinib-treated CLL. This table comes from immunoSEQ multiplex PCR, and its TCRdb copy is limited to in-frame clones, with some not included. Of approximately 45,000 clones in the sample, about 72% were seen once. This material consisted of PBMCs, taken after 12 months of ibrutinib treatment. These receptors were obtained from a human donor with chronic lymphocytic leukemia.

The rearrangement links TRBV6-6 to TRBJ2-1, with TRBD1 matching over 8 bases. V shed 5 bases, J shed 7 bases, and the junction held 4 bases outside the gene matches. The CDR3 covers 13 residues. Germline V gene sequence: CDR1 MNHNY, CDR2 SVGAGI (reference sequence). The CDR3 is CASSPRGLNEQFF. CDR3 DNA: TGTGCCAGCAGTCCCAGGGGGCTGAATGAGCAGTTCTTC.

The chain combines TRBV2 with TRBJ2-5; D gene ambiguous. The CDR3 loop spans 15 amino acids. CDR1 and CDR2 (germline): SNHLY, FYNNEI. The V and J ends lost 8 bases and 2 bases respectively, with 18 bases between them. The CDR3 region is CASLSFRGNQETQYF. As DNA, the CDR3 is TGTGCCAGCCTATCTTTTCGAGGTAATCAAGAGACCCAGTACTTC.

This sequence joins TRBV19 and TRBJ2-3, with D tentatively TRBD2 (5 bases). CDR1 and CDR2 (germline): LNHDA, SQIVND (reference sequence). The CDR3 is 12 amino acids. Trimming pared 3 bases from V and 8 bases from J, leaving 9 bases between. CDR3 loop: CASSILRGTQYF. CDR3 DNA sequence: TGTGCCAGTAGTATCCTCCGGGGTACGCAGTATTTT. The whole variable domain, remainder taken from reference TRBV19 and TRBJ2-3, is DGGITQSPKYLFRKEGQNVTLSCEQNLNHDAMYWYRQDPGQGLRLIYYSQIVNDFQKGDIAEGYSVSREKKESFPLTVTSAQKNPTAFYLCASSILRGTQYFGPGTRLTVL.

This clone was seen a handful of times. The chain links TRBV10-1 to TRBJ1-2; D gene unclear. In germline, CDR1 is WNHNN, CDR2 SYGVQD (reference sequence). The CDR3 consists of 13 residues. Trimming cost V 4 bases and J 4 bases, with 10 bases left between them. This chain's CDR3 is CASSVGPSYGYTF. In DNA, the CDR3 is TGCGCCAGCAGTGTTGGCCCGAGCTATGGCTACACCTTC.

The chain recombines TRBV7-9 with TRBJ2-7; 8 bases agree with TRBD1. CDR3 length: 18 residues. The J segment lost 0 bases and the V segment lost 3 bases, leaving 13 bases of the junction unmatched. CDR1 and CDR2 from the germline V gene are SEHNR and FQNEAQ (reference sequence). CDR3 amino acids: CASSFIFSTGGISYEQYF. CDR3 bases: TGTGCCAGCAGCTTCATTTTTTCTACAGGGGGGATCTCCTACGAGCAGTACTTC.

The V gene is TRBV6-1, the J gene TRBJ2-5, with 8 bases lining up with TRBD1. The CDR3 extends over 13 amino acids. The germline gives CDR1 MNHNS, CDR2 SASEGT. Trimming took 5 bases from V and 6 from J; bases not matched to a gene: 5. The CDR3 spells CASSRDRSQTQYF. CDR3 DNA: TGTGCCAGCAGTCGGGACAGGTCGCAGACCCAGTACTTC.

The CDR3 here is CASSGQDGPWDYGYTF. In DNA form, the CDR3 reads TGTGCCAGCAGTGGGCAAGACGGGCCTTGGGACTATGGCTACACCTTC. This chain connects TRBV6-1 to TRBJ1-2; D unclear. V gave up 4 bases and J gave up 3 bases, with 18 bases separating them. CDR1 is MNHNS, CDR2 SASEGT, per germline. The length of the CDR3 is 16 residues.

In its sample, this clone was seen once. This chain uses TRBV6-5 with TRBJ2-6, with D maybe TRBD1 (5 bases). CDR3 length: 15 amino acids. Trimming took 2 bases from V and 0 from J, leaving 5 bases between them. Germline loops: CDR1 MNHEY, CDR2 SVGAGI. CDR3 nucleotide sequence: TGTGCCAGCAGTTACGGGGCCTCTGGGGCCAACGTCCTGACTTTC. It specifies CASSYGASGANVLTF.

In the case of this clone: Other nucleotide sequences from this sample produce the same CDR3. The rearrangement uses TRBV11-2 and TRBJ2-3, with no clear D. The V end lost 0 bases, the J end lost 6 bases, and 7 bases lay between the germline ends. The CDR3 has 13 residues. CDR1 is SGHAT, CDR2 FQNNGV, per germline. The CDR3 sequence is CASSLDRVDTQYF. CDR3 nucleotides: TGTGCCAGCAGCTTAGATCGCGTGGATACGCAGTATTTT.

This chain joins TRBV5-1 and TRBJ1-2; 8 bases align to TRBD1. Looked up from germline, CDR1 is SGHRS and CDR2 is YFSETQ. The V and J ends lost 1 base and 7 bases, in that order; junction bases with no gene match: 12. The CDR3 is made up of 16 amino acids. CDR3 sequence reads: CASSLLLGPGGSGYTF. DNA for the CDR3: TGCGCCAGCAGCTTGCTCCTCGGGCCAGGGGGCAGTGGCTACACCTTC. The full variable domain, in which reference TRBV5-1 and TRBJ1-2 provide the parts outside the CDR3, is KAGVTQTPRYLIKTRGQQVTLSCSPISGHRSVSWYQQTPGQGLQFLFEYFSETQRNKGNFPGRFSGRQFSNSRSEMNVSTLELGDSALYLCASSLLLGPGGSGYTFGSGTRLTVV.

This chain uses TRBV11-2 with TRBJ2-3, with D uncertain. The CDR3 consists of 14 residues. Germline CDR1 and CDR2: SGHAT and FQNNGV. V dropped 2 bases and J dropped 4 bases, with 10 bases sitting between them. The CDR3: CASSLMMGSDTQYF. The DNA of the CDR3 is TGTGCCAGCAGCTTAATGATGGGGTCAGATACGCAGTATTTT.

The V gene is TRBV18, the J gene TRBJ2-7; TRBD2 is a possible D gene (5 bases). Deletions cut 3 bases from V and 6 bases from J, with 12 bases between. CDR1 is KGHSH and CDR2 is LQKENI in the germline V gene. The CDR3 runs 13 residues. Here the CDR3 reads CASSPLERGEQYF. In nucleotides, the CDR3 is TGTGCCAGCTCACCGTTGGAACGGGGCGAGCAGTACTTC.

CDR3 residues: CASSRGGVAEAFF. Here the CDR3 DNA reads TGTGCCAGCAGTCGCGGGGGCGTGGCTGAAGCTTTCTTT. The rearrangement uses TRBV27 and TRBJ1-1; D may be TRBD1 (6 bases). The ends were cut back, 5 bases at V and 6 bases at J, with 13 bases in the middle. The CDR3 runs to 13 residues. Per germline, CDR1 MNHEY and CDR2 SMNVEV (reference sequence).

The chain combines TRBV18 with TRBJ1-1, with 9 bases identical to TRBD1. The CDR3 runs to 14 residues. Germline values: CDR1 KGHSH, CDR2 LQKENI. V was clipped by 2 bases and J by 4 bases; unmatched bases: 2. CDR3 residues: CASSPTGGFTEAFF. CDR3 sequence (DNA): TGTGCCAGCTCACCAACAGGGGGCTTCACTGAAGCTTTCTTT.

This clone was observed a few times. The chain joins TRBV6-4 to TRBJ2-1, with D maybe TRBD2 (6 bases). Germline V gives CDR1 MRHNA, CDR2 SNTAGT. The V gene lost 7 bases and the J gene lost 4 bases, with 17 bases spanning the gap. CDR3 length: 15 amino acids. CDR3 bases: TGTGCCAGCAAAAAGACGGGAGATCCATACAATGAGCAGTTCTTC. Translating gives CASKKTGDPYNEQFF.

CDR3 in amino acids: CSVEMGVRSYEQYF. The CDR3 region has the DNA TGCAGCGTTGAAATGGGGGTTCGCTCCTACGAGCAGTACTTC. The rearrangement uses TRBV29-1 and TRBJ2-7; possibly TRBD1 or TRBD2 for D (5 bases each). Germline assignment: CDR1 SQVTM and CDR2 ANQGSEA. The CDR3 is 14 residues long. Trimming left V 2 bases short and J 0 bases short, with 11 bases between.

V and J are TRBV14 and TRBJ2-2; D unclear. Trimming took 8 bases from V and 6 from J, leaving 10 bases between them. The CDR3 is made up of 12 amino acids. Germline lookup yields CDR1 SGHDN and CDR2 FVKESK. The CDR3 reads CASAPWAGELFF. The CDR3 DNA follows: TGTGCCAGCGCCCCATGGGCCGGGGAGCTGTTTTTT.

The V call is TRBV7-9, the J call TRBJ2-2; 10 bases fit TRBD2. J was trimmed by 3 bases and V by 7 bases; bases with no gene match: 5. CDR3 length: 15 residues. Germline assignment: CDR1 SEHNR and CDR2 FQNEAQ (reference sequence). CDR3 nucleotides: TGTGCCAGCACCTCCGGACTAGCGGACACCGGGGAGCTGTTTTTT. Protein product: CASTSGLADTGELFF. The variable domain in full, completed from reference TRBV7-9 and TRBJ2-2, reads DTGVSQNPRHKITKRGQNVTFRCDPISEHNRLYWYRQTLGQGPEFLTYFQNEAQLEKSRLLSDRFSAERPKGSFSTLEIQRTEQGDSAMYLCASTSGLADTGELFFGEGSRLTVL.

The chain employs TRBV6-6 and TRBJ1-3; D is undetermined. Deletions cut 6 bases from V and 4 bases from J, with 13 bases between. The CDR3 consists of 14 residues. Per germline, CDR1 MNHNY and CDR2 SVGAGI (reference sequence). The CDR3 DNA reads TGTGCCAGCAGCGACGGATTTCTAGGAAACACCATATATTTT. This translates into CASSDGFLGNTIYF.

This clone was recorded only once. The rearrangement joins TRBV7-3 to TRBJ2-3; weak D call: TRBD2 (5 bases). The CDR3 extends over 15 amino acids. Germline CDR1 and CDR2: SGHTA and FQGTGA. Trimming left V 0 bases short and J 3 bases short, with 10 bases between. The CDR3 sequence: CASSLTGVGTDTQYF. The DNA for the CDR3 is TGTGCCAGCAGCTTAACGGGAGTGGGAACAGATACGCAGTATTTT.

The CDR3 region is CASRGGQVNTGELFF. The DNA of the CDR3 is TGTGCCAGCAGGGGTGGACAAGTAAACACCGGGGAGCTGTTTTTT. The gene calls are TRBV6-5 and TRBJ2-2; perhaps TRBD1 as D (5 bases). The length of the CDR3 is 15 residues. The germline gives CDR1 MNHEY, CDR2 SVGAGI. The V gene lost 6 bases and the J gene lost 2 bases, with 13 bases spanning the gap.

Only a few counts were recorded for this clone. The V and J genes are TRBV5-4 and TRBJ1-3; D gene unclear. The CDR3 loop spans 14 amino acids. CDR1 is SGHNT and CDR2 is YYREEE in the germline V gene (reference sequence). V was cut by 0 bases and J by 2 bases, with 6 bases left in between. The CDR3 sequence is CASSLGRTGNTIYF. CDR3 bases: TGTGCCAGCAGCTTGGGAAGGACTGGAAACACCATATATTTT.

V usage is TRBV19 and J usage is TRBJ2-1; TRBD1 aligns across 9 bases. The CDR3 runs to 14 residues. Per the germline V gene, CDR1 is LNHDA and CDR2 is SQIVND (reference sequence). The junction had 0 bases not matched to a gene; V was cut back by 3 bases and J by 3 bases. The CDR3 sequence: CASSMGQGYNEQFF. The CDR3 nucleotides are TGTGCCAGTAGTATGGGACAGGGCTACAATGAGCAGTTCTTC.

The chain joins TRBV19 to TRBJ2-7, with TRBD1 matching 10 bases. The CDR3 spans 16 residues. V shed 6 bases and J 6 bases; nucleotides not matched to a gene: 14. Germline CDR1 LNHDA, CDR2 SQIVND (reference sequence). CDR3 sequence reads: CASSSYGDRGQFEQYF. The CDR3 nucleotides are TGTGCCAGTAGCTCTTACGGGGACAGGGGCCAGTTCGAGCAGTACTTC. Complete variable domain (other parts from reference TRBV19 and TRBJ2-7): DGGITQSPKYLFRKEGQNVTLSCEQNLNHDAMYWYRQDPGQGLRLIYYSQIVNDFQKGDIAEGYSVSREKKESFPLTVTSAQKNPTAFYLCASSSYGDRGQFEQYFGPGTRLTVT.

The V gene is TRBV4-3, the J gene TRBJ2-2; 7 bases line up with TRBD1. This CDR3 contains 18 residues. From germline, CDR1 is LGHNA and CDR2 YSLEER. The V and J ends lost 0 bases and 1 base, in that order; junction bases with no gene match: 8. The CDR3 protein is CASSQDRYAGGNTGELFF. The CDR3 coding sequence is TGCGCCAGCAGCCAAGATCGATATGCAGGGGGGAACACCGGGGAGCTGTTTTTT.

This chain uses TRBV9 with TRBJ2-7; 10 bases map to TRBD2. V lost 0 bases to trimming and J lost 3 bases; unmatched junction nucleotides: 3. The CDR3 runs to 15 residues. CDR1 and CDR2 (germline): SGDLS, YYNGEE. The CDR3 DNA reads TGTGCCAGCAGCGTAGCTAGCGGGAGTATCTACGAGCAGTACTTC. Its translation: CASSVASGSIYEQYF.

The chain carries TRBV6-6 and TRBJ2-7, with no clear D. Germline V gene data show CDR1 as MNHNY and CDR2 as SVGAGI (reference sequence). The CDR3 covers 12 residues. V lost 0 bases to trimming and J lost 7 bases, with 7 bases between them. The CDR3 spells CASSYSLSEQYF. The CDR3 nucleotides are TGTGCCAGCAGTTACTCTCTCTCGGAGCAGTACTTC.

The rearrangement links TRBV11-2 to TRBJ2-5; TRBD1 aligns across 7 bases. The CDR3 is 15 residues long. V was pared by 5 bases and J by 1 base, with 7 bases of the junction left unmatched. In germline, CDR1 is SGHAT, CDR2 FQNNGV. Written as DNA, the CDR3 is TGTGCCAGCAGCCTTTCGGGACAGACCCAAGAGACCCAGTACTTC. Protein sequence: CASSLSGQTQETQYF.

The sample holds a few counts of this clone. The chain joins TRBV4-1 to TRBJ1-1, with D unclear. V was clipped by 0 bases and J by 6 bases, with 14 bases between them. Germline CDR1 and CDR2: MGHRA and YSYEKL. The CDR3 sequence is 15 residues long. Here the CDR3 DNA reads TGCGCCAGCAGCCAAGATTTCAGCTTCGGCGCTGAAGCTTTCTTT. Its protein is CASSQDFSFGAEAFF.